These 9 T cell receptor beta chains originate from one sample sequenced in a study of OX40 agonist ivuxolimab in advanced cancers. Library construction relied on the immunoSEQ multiplex PCR assay. This immuneACCESS table, as held by TCRdb, lists in-frame sequences with V and J called but not all clones. Of the missing ones, under half trace to an unresolved V gene in checked studies; the others have no known cause. The sample includes about 19,000 clones, with over 70% observed a single time. Of the sample, roughly 34% falls within the top ten clones. The material was CD4+ or CD8+ T cells sorted from blood, obtained in a trial of the OX40 agonist ivuxolimab. The receptors derive from an adult with an advanced solid tumor such as melanoma, head and neck, liver or kidney cancer.

The chain links TRBV5-6 to TRBJ1-1; D gene ambiguous. The CDR3 is 12 amino acids. Trimming took 0 bases from V and 10 from J, leaving 10 bases between them. In germline, CDR1 is SGHDT, CDR2 YYEEEE. The CDR3 sequence is CASSLGLRVAFF. CDR3 sequence (DNA): TGTGCCAGCAGCTTGGGCCTCCGGGTAGCTTTCTTT.

The genes are TRBV7-9 and TRBJ1-4; 7 bases align to TRBD1. The CDR3 consists of 15 residues. CDR1 SEHNR and CDR2 FQNEAQ come from the germline V gene (reference sequence). Trimming removed 5 bases from V and 4 bases from J; junction bases left unmatched: 7. DNA of the CDR3: TGTGCCAGCAGCCCGCGGGACAGACTTAATGAAAAACTGTTTTTT. Residues: CASSPRDRLNEKLFF.

The chain employs TRBV7-9 and TRBJ1-2; D is undetermined. This CDR3 is 15 amino acids long. The V end lost 1 base, the J end lost 4 bases, and 13 bases lay between the germline ends. The germline gives CDR1 SEHNR, CDR2 FQNEAQ (reference sequence). CDR3 bases: TGTGCCAGCAGCTTAGTCAGCCTCGTGAGCTATGGCTACACCTTC. This encodes CASSLVSLVSYGYTF.

V usage is TRBV18 and J usage is TRBJ1-1; TRBD1 matches 10 bases. This CDR3 region has 13 residues. J was trimmed by 8 bases and V by 3 bases; bases with no gene match: 3. In germline, CDR1 is KGHSH, CDR2 LQKENI. The CDR3 sequence: CASSPRDRGEAFF. The CDR3 nucleotides read TGTGCCAGCTCACCCCGGGACAGGGGAGAAGCTTTCTTT. The full variable domain, its missing parts supplied by reference TRBV18 and TRBJ1-1, is NAGVMQNPRHLVRRRGQEARLRCSPMKGHSHVYWYRQLPEEGLKFMVYLQKENIIDESGMPKERFSAEFPKEGPSILRIQQVVRGDSAAYFCASSPRDRGEAFFGQGTRLTVV.

The J gene is TRBJ1-2, the V gene TRBV27; unclear D gene. CDR1 MNHEY and CDR2 SMNVEV come from the germline V gene (reference sequence). Trimming took 2 bases from V and 1 from J, leaving 5 bases between them. The CDR3 extends over 13 amino acids. CDR3 nucleotide sequence: TGTGCCAGCAGTTTAGGTCTTAACTATGGCTACACCTTC. Protein product: CASSLGLNYGYTF.

The chain is built from TRBV10-3 and TRBJ2-1; tentatively, D is TRBD2 (7 bases). In germline, CDR1 is ENHRY, CDR2 SYGVKD. There are 17 residues in the CDR3. Trimming shortened V by 3 bases and J by 5 bases, and 20 bases separated the two germline ends. This CDR3 is CAISDSGEGGLDNEQFF. CDR3 in DNA: TGTGCCATCAGTGACTCCGGTGAGGGGGGGCTGGACAATGAGCAGTTCTTC.

The rearrangement links TRBV4-1 to TRBJ2-7; D remains ambiguous. This CDR3 is 14 amino acids long. V lost 4 bases and J lost 0, with 10 bases in between. CDR1 and CDR2 from the germline V gene are MGHRA and YSYEKL. The DNA for the CDR3 is TGCGCCAGCAGCCTTGGACCGAGCTCCTACGAGCAGTACTTC. This encodes CASSLGPSSYEQYF.

V is TRBV15 and J is TRBJ2-1; perhaps TRBD1 as D (5 bases). The CDR3 is 15 amino acids. Germline V gene lookup returns CDR1 LNHNV and CDR2 YYDKDF (reference sequence). V was cut by 5 bases and J by 4 bases, with 15 bases left in between. The CDR3 DNA follows: TGTGCCACCAGCGCCGGTGGCAGGGAATACAATGAGCAGTTCTTC. This encodes CATSAGGREYNEQFF.

The rearrangement uses TRBV2 and TRBJ2-7, with D possibly being TRBD2 (6 bases). Germline V lookup: CDR1 SNHLY, CDR2 FYNNEI. V was pared by 10 bases and J by 2 bases, with 18 bases between. This CDR3 has 14 amino acids. CDR3 in amino acids: CAITSVPGAYEQYF. Here the CDR3 DNA reads TGTGCCATAACCTCGGTACCGGGGGCCTACGAGCAGTACTTC.